The entry below describes one T cell receptor beta chain. Using unique molecular identifiers, the investigators prepared the TCRbeta library. In TCRdb, the PCR reads were re-called with MiXCR into one record per CDR3 protein. The data contain around 480,000 distinct CDR3 sequences, approximately 30% of them singletons. The data were taken from a study of T-cell reconstitution after alpha-beta-depleted transplantation in children. CDR3 size: 17 residues. V was pared by 0 bases and J by 11 bases, with 26 bases between. CDR1 and CDR2 from the germline V gene are DFQATT and SNEGSKA (reference sequence). Here the sequenced sample was PBMCs from the stem cell graft donor, taken from the stem cell graft. This receptor was obtained from a human donor who donated a stem cell graft to a child with aplastic anemia. The chain combines TRBV20-1 with TRBJ1-5; tentative D call: TRBD1 (6 bases). The CDR3: CSARDRGQTTLHLAQHF. The CDR3, as DNA: TGCAGTGCTAGAGATCGCGGACAGACCACCCTCCATTTAGCCCAGCATTTT.